This T cell receptor beta chain was identified during a study of T cell changes during pregnancy in multiple sclerosis (dated by TCRdb to the late 2010s). The study in broad terms: The study examined how the T cell repertoire changed over the course of pregnancy in women with multiple sclerosis.

CDR1 and CDR2 are read off the germline V gene as KGHSH and LQKENI. At the junction V is shortened by 2 bases and J by 0 bases; bases outside the gene matches: 9. The CDR3 starts with the cysteine, ends with the phenylalanine, and has 18 residues. The kept DNA is CDR3 alone, 54 bases in frame from the first base. Receptors were amplified or captured by the immunoSEQ multiplex PCR assay. In TCRdb, the immuneACCESS table is reduced to in-frame sequences with V and J assigned. These tables do not hold every clone; where another copy was compared, an unresolved V gene accounts for under half, and the others remain unexplained. For this sample there are 40,000 to 45,000 clones; 90% to 95% appear just once. The ten largest make up about 7% of the sample. A word on this clone: Its antigen remains unidentified. Qualities for individual bases were not recorded, and no much larger clone is one base off.

The chain was built from TRBV18 and TRBJ2-3; TRBD2 matches 9 bases in the middle. This clonotype was obtained from a female donor with multiple sclerosis, enrolled in a pregnancy study. This specimen consisted of CD8+ T cells from peripheral blood mononuclear cells, obtained in the third trimester of pregnancy. The bases read TGTGCCAGCTCACCAATATCGGCTAGCGGGGTTAGCACAGATACGCAGTATTTT. Translated, this is CASSPISASGVSTDTQYF.